This paragraph covers one T cell receptor beta chain sequence. The ends lost 6 bases at V and 3 bases at J; junction bases unmatched: 4. Germline CDR1 is SEHNR and CDR2 is FQNEAQ (reference sequence). The CDR3 covers 13 residues. The data were produced by immunoSEQ multiplex PCR, yet TCRdb's version contains in-frame clones alone and is incomplete. The sample contains about 81,000 clones, 75% to 90% of which appear only once. This sample stems from a study of technical replicates of blood from four donors. The receptor comes from a human donor in good health. Some clones in this sample may be carry-over from other donors' samples. The gene calls are TRBV7-9 and TRBJ1-1; 7 bases fit TRBD1. Source material: PBMCs. The CDR3 bases are TGTGCCAGCAGACCTACAGGGGACACTGAAGCTTTCTTT. Translated, it gives CASRPTGDTEAFF.